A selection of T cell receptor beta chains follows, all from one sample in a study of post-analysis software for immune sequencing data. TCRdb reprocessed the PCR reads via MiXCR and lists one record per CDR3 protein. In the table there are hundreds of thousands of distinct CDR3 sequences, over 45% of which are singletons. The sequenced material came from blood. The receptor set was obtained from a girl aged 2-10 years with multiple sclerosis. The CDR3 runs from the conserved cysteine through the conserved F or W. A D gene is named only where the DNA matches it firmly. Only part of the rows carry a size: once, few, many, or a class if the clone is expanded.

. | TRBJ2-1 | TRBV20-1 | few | TGCAGTGCTTCATCCGGGACGCAAACCGTCAATGAGCAGTTCTTC | CSASSGTQTVNEQFF
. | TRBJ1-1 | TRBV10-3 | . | TGTGCCATCAGAGTATCTGGGGAGAACACTGAAGCTTTCTTT | CAIRVSGENTEAFF
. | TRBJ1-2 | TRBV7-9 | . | TGTGCCAGCAGCTTAGGTCCTGGGAAGGACTATAGCTACACCTTC | CASSLGPGKDYSYTF
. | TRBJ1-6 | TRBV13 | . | TGTGCCAGCAGCTTAGGGCGGTTTAATTCACCCCTCCACTTT | CASSLGRFNSPLHF
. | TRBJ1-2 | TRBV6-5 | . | TGTGCCAGCAGTGACAGTCCCCGGGACTATGGCTACACCTTC | CASSDSPRDYGYTF
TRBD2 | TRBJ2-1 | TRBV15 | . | TGTGCCACCAGCAGAACCCCTAGCGGGATCGACAATGAGCAGTTCTTC | CATSRTPSGIDNEQFF
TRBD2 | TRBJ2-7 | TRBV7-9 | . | TGTGCCAGCAGCCCGGGGACTAGTGCCAACGAGCAGTACTTC | CASSPGTSANEQYF
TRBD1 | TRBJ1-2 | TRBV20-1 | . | TGCAGTGCCGCGACAGGGAGCTATGGCTACACCTTC | CSAATGSYGYTF
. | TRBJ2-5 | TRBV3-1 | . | TGTGCCAGCGAGGCGGAGACCCAGTACTTC | CASEAETQYF
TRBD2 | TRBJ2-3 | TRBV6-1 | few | TGTGCCAGCATTGGCGGGAGTCTCGGCACAGATACGCAGTATTTT | CASIGGSLGTDTQYF
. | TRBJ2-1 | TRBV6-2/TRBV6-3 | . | TGTGCCAGCAGTTATTCAAGGCTAAACCGATACAATGAGCAGTTCTTC | CASSYSRLNRYNEQFF
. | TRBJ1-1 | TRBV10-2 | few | TGCGCCAGCAGTCAGGGGCCAGAAGCTTTCTTT | CASSQGPEAFF
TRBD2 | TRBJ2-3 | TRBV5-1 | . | TGCGCCAGCAGCCCACCTAGACTAGCGGGAGGAACAGATACGCAGTATTTT | CASSPPRLAGGTDTQYF
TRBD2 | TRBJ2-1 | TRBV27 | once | TGTGCCAGCGGCTACGGGACTAGCGGCTACAATGAGCAGTTCTTC | CASGYGTSGYNEQFF
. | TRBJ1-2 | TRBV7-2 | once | TGTGCCAGCACTCTCTCTCCTCTCACACCAGACTATGGCTACACCTTC | CASTLSPLTPDYGYTF
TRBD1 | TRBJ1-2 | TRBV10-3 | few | TGTGCCATCAGTGAGGGACAGGGGAGGTCTGGCTACACCTTC | CAISEGQGRSGYTF
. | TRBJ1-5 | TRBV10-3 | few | TGTGCCATCAGCGATGACAGGTACAATCAGCCCCAGCATTTT | CAISDDRYNQPQHF
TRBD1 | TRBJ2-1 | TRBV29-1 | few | TGCAGCGTTGAGCTGTGGACAGGGTTCTCCTACAATGAGCAGTTCTTC | CSVELWTGFSYNEQFF
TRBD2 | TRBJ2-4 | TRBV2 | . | TGTGCCAGCAGGGGGACTAGCGGGGGCTTGGGAAACATTCAGTACTTC | CASRGTSGGLGNIQYF
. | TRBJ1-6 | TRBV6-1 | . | TGTGCCAGCAGTCCGAACCCAGGGGAAACCCTCCACTTT | CASSPNPGETLHF
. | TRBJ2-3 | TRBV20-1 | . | TGCAGTGCTAGAGATCCGGGACTCCATACAGATACGCAGTATTTT | CSARDPGLHTDTQYF
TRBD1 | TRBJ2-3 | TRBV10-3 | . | TGTGCCATCAGGGGGACAGCCGATAGAGAAGATACGCAGTATTTT | CAIRGTADREDTQYF
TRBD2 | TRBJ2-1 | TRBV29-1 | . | TGCAGCGCCCGGGGTCGGGGTAGCGGGAGGCCGAGCTCCTACAATGAGCAGTTCTTC | CSARGRGSGRPSSYNEQFF
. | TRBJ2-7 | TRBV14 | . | TGTGCCAGCAGCCGGAATACGGACGGTTACGAGCAGTACTTC | CASSRNTDGYEQYF
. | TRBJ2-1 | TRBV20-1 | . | TGCAGTGCTTACAACAATGAGCAGTTCTTC | CSAYNNEQFF
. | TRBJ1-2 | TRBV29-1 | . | TGCAGCGTTGAGGGTCTTGGTTATGGCTACACCTTC | CSVEGLGYGYTF
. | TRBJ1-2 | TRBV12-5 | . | TGTGCTAGTGTTCCACGAGCGGGGCTCTATGGCTACACCTTC | CASVPRAGLYGYTF
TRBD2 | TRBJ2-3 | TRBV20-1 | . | TGCAGTGCTAGAGATACCGGTAGCGGGGGAACCACAGATACGCAGTATTTT | CSARDTGSGGTTDTQYF
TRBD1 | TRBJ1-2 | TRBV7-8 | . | TGTGCCAGCAGCTTAGGAAGACAGGGGACGATATACTTGGATGGCTACACCTTC | CASSLGRQGTIYLDGYTF
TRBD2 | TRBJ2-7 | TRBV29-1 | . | TGCAGCGTTGCCTCCAGCACGGGGGCTAGCGGGATCATCTACGAGCAGTACTTC | CSVASSTGASGIIYEQYF
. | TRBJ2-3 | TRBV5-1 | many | TGCGCCAGCAGCTTGACAGGCACAGATACGCAGTATTTT | CASSLTGTDTQYF
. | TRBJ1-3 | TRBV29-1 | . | TGCAGCGTTGAAGGCAGTGCAGGAAACACCATATATTTT | CSVEGSAGNTIYF
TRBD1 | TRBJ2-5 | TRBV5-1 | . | TGCGCCAGCAGCTTGGGGACAGGGGAGGAGCAGTACTTC | CASSLGTGEEQYF
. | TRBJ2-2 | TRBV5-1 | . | TGCGCCAGCAGCTTGCAGGGAGGCAACACCGGGGAGCTGTTTTTT | CASSLQGGNTGELFF
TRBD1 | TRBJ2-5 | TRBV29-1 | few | TGCAGCGTTGAAGATCCGGGACAGGGGCAAGAGACCCAGTACTTC | CSVEDPGQGQETQYF
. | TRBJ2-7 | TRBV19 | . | TGTGCCAGTAGTATCGGGGGAGGTACCTACGAGCAGTACTTC | CASSIGGGTYEQYF
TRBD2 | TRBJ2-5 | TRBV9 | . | TGTGCCAGCTCCGGGGGGGGGCACCAAGAGACCCAGTACTTC | CASSGGGHQETQYF
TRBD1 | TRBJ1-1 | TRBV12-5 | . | TGTGCTAGTGGTTCCGACAGGGCCACGGAGACTGAAGCTTTCTTT | CASGSDRATETEAFF
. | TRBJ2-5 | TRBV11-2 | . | TGTGCCAGCAGCTTGGGCAGGGTAGGTCGAGAGACCCAGTACTTC | CASSLGRVGRETQYF
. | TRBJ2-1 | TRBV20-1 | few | TGCAGTGCTCCCCTCGGAGTCCCCGCGGGCAATGAGCAGTTCTTC | CSAPLGVPAGNEQFF
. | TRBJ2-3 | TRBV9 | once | TGTGCCAGCAGCGTAGGGGGCTCACCCACAGATACGCAGTATTTT | CASSVGGSPTDTQYF
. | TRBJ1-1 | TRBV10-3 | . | TGTGCCATCAGCCCCAGGGTGCAGAACACTGAAGCTTTCTTT | CAISPRVQNTEAFF
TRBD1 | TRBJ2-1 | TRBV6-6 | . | TGTGCCAGCAGTTACCCCAAGGGGGCGGGTTACAATGAGCAGTTCTTC | CASSYPKGAGYNEQFF
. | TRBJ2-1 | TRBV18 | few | TGTGCCAGCTCACCCATACAGAGTCCCCAGTTCTTC | CASSPIQSPQFF